This is a list of T cell receptor beta chains from one sample in a study of breast tumors, draining lymph nodes, adjacent tissues. TCRdb analysed the multiplex PCR reads with MiXCR anew, one entry per CDR3 protein. This table holds 150,000 to 200,000 distinct CDR3 sequences, roughly 30% found once. Sequencing input: axillary lymph node tissue. These receptors all come from a female donor with breast cancer. Some clones in this sample may be carry-over from other donors' samples. CDR3s include the opening cysteine and the closing phenylalanine or tryptophan. D genes are given only for firm matches. Some rows have no size entry. The others give once, few or many, or a class for an expanded clone.

V	D	J	length	size	DNA	CDR3
TRBV20-1	TRBD2	TRBJ2-1	14	NA	TGCAGTGCTAGGGAAATAGCGGGGGGGCATGGGCAGTTCTTC	CSAREIAGGHGQFF
TRBV6-1	NA	TRBJ2-7	14	many	TGTGCCAGCAGTGGAACCGGATCCTCCTACGAGCAGTACTTC	CASSGTGSSYEQYF
TRBV7-8	NA	TRBJ2-7	13	many	TGTGCCAGCAGCTTAGCAAAAGTTTACGAGCAGTACTTC	CASSLAKVYEQYF
TRBV5-6	NA	TRBJ2-5	13	few	TGTGCCAGCAGCTTGGGGGCGCGGGAGACCCAGTACTTC	CASSLGARETQYF
TRBV4-1	TRBD1	TRBJ1-1	15	NA	TGCGCCAGCAGCCAAGATAAGAGGACAGGGACCGAAGCTTTCTTT	CASSQDKRTGTEAFF
TRBV7-9	NA	TRBJ2-5	15	few	TGTGCCAGCAGCTTAGTCCAGGGTGGGGCGGAGACCCAGCACTTC	CASSLVQGGAETQHF
TRBV19	TRBD1	TRBJ2-3	15	many	TGTGCCAGTAGTGACCGACAGGGGGCCGCAGATACGCAGTATTTT	CASSDRQGAADTQYF
TRBV7-8	NA	TRBJ2-1	15	many	TGTGCCAGCAGCCCTGGGGGGAGTCCCTACAATGAGCAGTTCTTC	CASSPGGSPYNEQFF
TRBV27	NA	TRBJ1-4	18	NA	TGTGCCAGCGATCTCAAGGAGGGGGTGAAGACAACTAATGAAAAACTGTTTTTT	CASDLKEGVKTTNEKLFF
TRBV6-1	NA	TRBJ1-4	15	NA	TGTGCCAGCAGGCAATCAGGAGGGGTATTAGAAAAACTGTTTTTT	CASRQSGGVLEKLFF
TRBV19	TRBD2	TRBJ2-5	15	many	TGTGCCAGTAGTATGGGTAGCGGGAGGATGGAGACCCAGTACTTC	CASSMGSGRMETQYF
TRBV2	NA	TRBJ1-5	13	once	TGTGTCAGCAAGAAAGAGAACAATCAGCCCCAGCACTTT	CVSKKENNQPQHF
TRBV9	NA	TRBJ1-5	15	many	TGTGCCAGCAGCGTAGGCCCCCAGCGGACTCAGCCCCAGCATTTT	CASSVGPQRTQPQHF
TRBV5-1	TRBD1	TRBJ2-3	16	many	TGCGCCAGCAGCGCCGCTCAGGGGGCCCTCACAGATACGCAGTATTTT	CASSAAQGALTDTQYF
TRBV5-6	NA	TRBJ1-6	19	NA	TGTGCCAGCAGCTTGGGGTCAGGGTTGTACGAGGAGGATAATTCACCCCTCCACTTT	CASSLGSGLYEEDNSPLHF
TRBV7-9	NA	TRBJ2-7	13	many	TGTGCCAGCAGCTTCGGGTCCTCCTACGAGCAGTACTTC	CASSFGSSYEQYF
TRBV9	TRBD1	TRBJ1-2	13	NA	TGTGCCAGCAGCGTAGGAACAGGGGATGGCTACACCTTC	CASSVGTGDGYTF
TRBV27	NA	TRBJ2-3	15	few	TGTGCCAGCAGTCCGCAGGCACGCGGCACAGATACGCAGTATTTT	CASSPQARGTDTQYF
TRBV6-5	TRBD1	TRBJ2-7	15	NA	TGTGCCAGCAGTCACTTCTTGGGACAGGGCTACGAGCAGTACTTC	CASSHFLGQGYEQYF
TRBV19	TRBD1	TRBJ1-2	18	NA	TGTGCCAGTAGTCCGGGCCCTAGCACAGGGGTTCTGGTCTATGGCTACACCTTC	CASSPGPSTGVLVYGYTF
TRBV11-2	TRBD2	TRBJ2-3	18	many	TGTGCCAGCAGCACATGGACCGGGACTAGCGGGAGAGTAGATACGCAGTATTTT	CASSTWTGTSGRVDTQYF
TRBV7-3	NA	TRBJ1-3	13	many	TGTGCCAGCAGCTTGGAACACGGAAACACCATATATTTT	CASSLEHGNTIYF
TRBV9	NA	TRBJ1-4	15	many	TGTGCCAGCAGCGTAGGCGAGGGCGGTCGGGAAAAACTGTTTTTT	CASSVGEGGREKLFF
TRBV11-3	TRBD1	TRBJ2-5	14	once	TGTGCCAGCAGCTTGGGACAGGGACAAGAGACCCAGTACTTC	CASSLGQGQETQYF
TRBV18	NA	TRBJ2-7	13	many	TGTGCCAGCTCACGGGCACCGCTGTACGAGCAGTACTTC	CASSRAPLYEQYF
TRBV20-1	TRBD2	TRBJ2-7	15	many	TGCAGTGCTCACAGGCGGACTAGCGGGAGTTACGAGCAGTACTTC	CSAHRRTSGSYEQYF
TRBV7-9	TRBD1	TRBJ1-6	15	many	TGTGCCAGCAGTCACCGACAGGGCTATAATTCACCCCTCCACTTT	CASSHRQGYNSPLHF
TRBV20-1	NA	TRBJ2-1	16	many	TGCAGTGCTAGAGATATTTGGGGGCCCGACTACAATGAGCAGTTCTTC	CSARDIWGPDYNEQFF
TRBV28	NA	TRBJ2-7	15	few	TGTGCCAGCAGTTCGCCCCGGGGGAGCTCCTACGAGCAGTACTTC	CASSSPRGSSYEQYF
TRBV6-1	NA	TRBJ2-7	13	few	TGTGCCAGCAGTGAAGTTCGGCAGGCGGAGCAGTACTTC	CASSEVRQAEQYF
TRBV2	NA	TRBJ2-3	13	many	TGTGCCAGCAACGGACATCGCACAGATACGCAGTATTTT	CASNGHRTDTQYF
TRBV11-2	NA	TRBJ1-2	15	NA	TGTGCCAGCAGCTTAGTTGTCTCTTCGGGGAGTGGCTACGCCTTC	CASSLVVSSGSGYAF
TRBV6-5	TRBD1	TRBJ2-7	17	NA	TGTGCCAGCAGCCGAGCGTCCGCCGGGACAGGCTCCTACGAGCAGTACTTC	CASSRASAGTGSYEQYF
TRBV5-5	NA	TRBJ2-6	19	NA	TGTGCCAGCAGCTTGTTCTTGGCGACACTACTCTCTGGGGCCAACGTCCTGACTTTC	CASSLFLATLLSGANVLTF
TRBV7-6	NA	TRBJ1-1	16	few	TGTGCCAGCAGCTTAGAAACGGGACGTCTGAACACTGAAGCTTTCTTT	CASSLETGRLNTEAFF
TRBV6-1	NA	TRBJ1-1	15	NA	TGTGCCAGCAGTGAACATGGCAGGGGAAAACCTGAAGCTTTCTTT	CASSEHGRGKPEAFF
TRBV11-3	TRBD2	TRBJ2-5	17	NA	TGTGCCAGCAGCTCGAGGAGACTAGCGGGCCTCCAAAGGACCCAGTACTTC	CASSSRRLAGLQRTQYF
TRBV2	TRBD1	TRBJ2-7	16	many	TGTGCCAGCAGTGATGACCGGGACAGGGGGCCCTACGAGCAGTACTTC	CASSDDRDRGPYEQYF
TRBV6-5	NA	TRBJ2-3	12	many	TGTGCCAGCATGGGGGGCACAGATACGCAGTATTTT	CASMGGTDTQYF
TRBV9	NA	TRBJ1-3	15	many	TGTGCCAGCAGCGCACAGGTACACTCTGGAAACACCATATATTTT	CASSAQVHSGNTIYF
TRBV19	NA	TRBJ1-1	14	few	TGTGCCAGTAGTACAACAGGGATAAACACTGAAGCTTTCTTT	CASSTTGINTEAFF
TRBV20-1	NA	TRBJ2-5	12	many	TGCAGTGCTAGAGTGGGCGTGGAGACCCAGTACTTC	CSARVGVETQYF